The 29 T cell receptor beta chains below were found in one sample sequenced in a study of tumor and adjacent non-tumor tissue in lung cancer. A modified ARM-PCR protocol with three rounds of nested PCR amplified TCRbeta. TCRdb reanalysed the multiplex PCR reads using MiXCR and keeps one entry per CDR3 protein. The table shows 200,000 to 250,000 distinct CDR3 sequences, with 71% occurring only once. The template was RNA from unsorted bulk tissue. Sequenced input: lung tumor tissue. The receptors here all came from a man between 60 and 70 years old with non-small cell lung cancer.

This clonotype was recorded only once. An end of the junction does not agree with germline; a read error may underlie this. J is TRBJ2-3 and V is TRBV11-3, with D possibly TRBD2 on 6 matching bases. The CDR3 loop spans 14 amino acids. Germline assignment: CDR1 SGHNT and CDR2 YENEEA. This CDR3 reads CASKEGTTTDTQYF. CDR3 DNA: TGTGCGAGCAAGGAGGGGACGACCACAGATACGCAGTATTTT.

The CDR3 DNA is TGCAGTGCTAGACGAACCCTTAACACCGGGGAGCTGTTTTTT. Its translation: CSARRTLNTGELFF. The V gene is TRBV20-1, the J gene TRBJ2-2; D remains unclear. The CDR3 loop spans 14 amino acids. V was shortened by 2 bases and J by 2 bases, with 9 bases between the two germline ends. The V gene's germline CDR1 is DFQATT and CDR2 SNEGSKA (reference sequence).

This clonotype occurred many times. V and J are TRBV6-1 and TRBJ1-4; D gene unclear. Trimming shortened V by 10 bases and J by 3 bases, and 12 bases separated the two germline ends. CDR1 is MNHNS, CDR2 SASEGT, per germline. This CDR3 spans 13 amino acids. CDR3 in amino acids: CATYPPANEKLFF. The CDR3 DNA sequence: TGTGCCACCTATCCCCCGGCTAATGAAAAACTGTTTTTT.

About this clonotype itself: Relative to the germline gene, one junction end is altered; a read error may explain this. The rearrangement joins TRBV30 to TRBJ1-1, with TRBD1 as a possible D gene (6 bases). The CDR3 is 13 residues long. Germline V gives CDR1 GTSNPN, CDR2 SVGIG (reference sequence). CDR3 sequence: CVWRDRQNTEAFF. CDR3 nucleotide sequence: TGTGTCTGGAGAGACAGGCAGAACACTGAAGCTTTCTTT. Supplemented by reference TRBV30 and TRBJ1-1, the full variable domain reads SQTIHQWPATLVQPVGSPLSLECTVEGTSNPNLYWYRQAAGRGLQLLFYSVGIGQISSEVPQNLSASRPQDRQFILSSKKLLLSDSGFYLCVWRDRQNTEAFFGQGTRLTVV.

In regard to this clonotype: This clone may be a read error of a much larger clone one base away. DNA of the CDR3: TGTGCCAGCAGTTACTCGGGGGAGGACTCCTACGAGCAGTACTTC. Translating it yields CASSYSGEDSYEQYF. The chain uses TRBV6-5 and TRBJ2-7, with D perhaps matching TRBD2 (6 bases). Per the germline V gene, CDR1 is MNHEY and CDR2 is SVGAGI. The CDR3 totals 15 residues. Between the trimmed V and J ends, which lost 0 bases and 0 bases, there was a span of 9 bases.

The V call is TRBV20-1, the J call TRBJ2-1; 8 bases align to TRBD1. The CDR3 runs to 14 residues. Trimming cost V 8 bases and J 3 bases; bases outside gene matches: 9. The germline CDR1 and CDR2 sequences are DFQATT and SNEGSKA (reference sequence). This CDR3 is CSRENDRGYNEQFF. Written as DNA, the CDR3 is TGCAGTAGGGAAAACGACAGGGGCTACAATGAGCAGTTCTTC.

As concerns this clonotype: A much larger clonotype is one base distant, so this may be a read error. The rearrangement uses TRBV4-1 and TRBJ2-5; D is undetermined. Trimming left V 2 bases short and J 1 base short, with 8 bases between. CDR1 MGHRA and CDR2 YSYEKL come from the germline V gene. The CDR3 sequence is 14 residues long. The CDR3 nucleotides are TGCGCCAGCAGCCAAAAACCTGCCCAAGAGACCCAGTACTTC. Protein: CASSQKPAQETQYF.

About this clonotype: Sequence at one end of the junction differs from germline and may be a read error. The V and J genes are TRBV29-1 and TRBJ1-2; D call uncertain. The CDR3 has 13 amino acids. The V gene's germline CDR1 is SQVTM and CDR2 ANQGSEA. The DNA for the CDR3 is TGCAGCGCCGAGAGAGAGGCGATTTATGACTACACCTTC. This codes for CSAEREAIYDYTF.

The chain employs TRBV11-2 and TRBJ1-2, with a tentative D call TRBD1 (5 bases). CDR3 size: 15 residues. The germline V and J ends were trimmed by 9 bases and 0 bases, with 17 bases remaining between them. Germline V gene sequence: CDR1 SGHAT, CDR2 FQNNGV. Written as DNA, the CDR3 is TGTGCCAGTAGCATAAGGACAAGGCCTAACTATGGCTACACCTTC. Translated: CASSIRTRPNYGYTF. Together with reference TRBV11-2 and TRBJ1-2, the CDR3 gives the full variable domain: EAGVAQSPRYKIIEKRQSVAFWCNPISGHATLYWYQQILGQGPKLLIQFQNNGVVDDSQLPKDRFSAERLKGVDSTLKIQPAKLEDSAVYLCASSIRTRPNYGYTFGSGTRLTVV.

In the case of this clonotype: One end of the junction fails to match germline, which may point to a read error. V and J are TRBV20-1 and TRBJ2-3; TRBD2 aligns across 10 bases. Germline V gives CDR1 DFQATT, CDR2 SNEGSKA (reference sequence). CDR3 size: 14 residues. CDR3 coding DNA: TGCAGTGCTAGATCCAGCGGGGGGGCGAATACGAAGTATTTC. Protein product: CSARSSGGANTKYF.

In regard to this clonotype: This may be a read error: a much more frequent sequence differs by one nucleotide. CDR3: CASSRTADGGTDTQYF. CDR3 DNA: TGTGCCAGCAGCCGAACAGCGGACGGTGGCACAGATACGCAGTATTTT. V gene TRBV4-2 combines with J gene TRBJ2-3; D might be TRBD2 (5 bases). Germline V gene sequence: CDR1 LGHNA, CDR2 YNFKEQ. This CDR3 comprises 16 residues. V lost 4 bases, J lost 1 base, and 15 bases lay in between.

This clonotype was seen repeatedly, ten times or more. The CDR3 region is CASTPDRYGFAEAFF. The CDR3 region has the DNA TGTGCCAGCACGCCGGACAGGTACGGATTCGCTGAAGCTTTCTTT. This sequence joins TRBV6-1 and TRBJ1-1; 7 bases align to TRBD1. This CDR3 has 15 amino acids. Unmatched junction bases numbered 14, after V lost 7 bases and J lost 6 bases. Germline loops: CDR1 MNHNS, CDR2 SASEGT.

For this clonotype: A much bigger clone sits one base away, suggesting this may be a read error. This chain connects TRBV6-2 or TRBV6-3 to TRBJ2-3, with D possibly TRBD2 on 5 matching bases. Deletions cut 0 bases from V and 5 bases from J, with 9 bases between. The CDR3 loop spans 14 amino acids. Germline assignment: CDR1 MNHEY and CDR2 SVGEGT. This CDR3 is CASSYSLEVDTQYF. CDR3 DNA: TGTGCCAGCAGTTACTCCTTGGAGGTAGATACGCAGTATTTT.

Many counts were recorded for this clonotype. The rearrangement joins TRBV6-5 to TRBJ1-1; no firm D call. The ends were cut back, 6 bases at V and 4 bases at J, with 18 bases in the middle. This CDR3 is built from 15 residues. Germline V gives CDR1 MNHEY, CDR2 SVGAGI. CDR3 DNA sequence: TGTGCCAGCAGAGGTGCCGGGAAGAGCGGCACTGAAGCTTTCTTT. Translated, it gives CASRGAGKSGTEAFF.

V is TRBV5-4 and J is TRBJ2-6; D is possibly TRBD2 (5 bases). CDR3 length: 15 amino acids. Germline lookup yields CDR1 SGHNT and CDR2 YYREEE (reference sequence). V gave up 6 bases and J gave up 6 bases, with 16 bases separating them. The CDR3 nucleotides are TGTGCCAGCAACTTCCGGACTGCCGTGGCCAACGTCCTGACTTTC. Its protein product is CASNFRTAVANVLTF.

Comments on this clonotype: A read error may produce the germline difference seen at one junction end. The chain uses TRBV20-1 and TRBJ2-3; TRBD2 agrees at 7 bases. CDR1 is DFQATT and CDR2 is SNEGSKA in the germline V gene (reference sequence). This CDR3 has 13 residues. In DNA form, the CDR3 reads TGTAGTGCTATACTAGCGCGAGTAAATATGCAGTATTTT. It specifies CSAILARVNMQYF.

For this clonotype: At one end, the junction sequence differs from germline, possibly due to a read error. The chain links TRBV20-1 to TRBJ2-3; 12 nucleotides match TRBD2. Germline lookup yields CDR1 DFQATT and CDR2 SNEGSKA (reference sequence). This CDR3 spans 17 amino acids. CDR3 in amino acids: CSAPTSGSLSRTGTQYF. The CDR3 bases are TGCAGTGCCCCGACTAGCGGGAGTTTATCTAGGACAGGTACGCAGTATTTT.

This clonotype has just one count. The junction departs from the called germline gene at one end, perhaps through a read error. The genes are TRBV11-3 and TRBJ2-4; D unclear. The CDR3 spans 16 residues. Germline CDR1 SGHNT, CDR2 YENEEA. CDR3 coding DNA: TGTGTCAGCAGTCCCTCATATTATTTAGCCAAAAACATTCAGTACTTC. Translating gives CVSSPSYYLAKNIQYF.

This clonotype was seen once. Possible read error: a much larger clone is one base away. This chain connects TRBV28 to TRBJ2-7, with 7 bases fitting TRBD1. CDR3 size: 14 residues. Germline lookup yields CDR1 MDHEN and CDR2 SYDVKM. The trim removed 9 bases at V and 3 bases at J, leaving 11 bases unmatched. In DNA form, the CDR3 reads TGTGCCAGGACCTCGCCAGGGACAGTCTACGAGCAGTACTTC. It translates to CARTSPGTVYEQYF.

The rearrangement joins TRBV12-3 or TRBV12-4 to TRBJ2-5; no firm D call. The germline V and J ends were trimmed by 2 bases and 3 bases, with 7 bases remaining between them. The CDR3 is made up of 13 amino acids. The CDR3 DNA sequence: TGTGCCAGCAGTTTATCGAAAAAAGAGACCCAGTACTTC. Amino acids: CASSLSKKETQYF.

As for this clonotype: A read error is possible here, since a much larger clone lies one base away. The final CDR3 position lacks the conserved phenylalanine or tryptophan, pointing to a likely read error. The chain is built from TRBV5-5 and TRBJ2-5, with 9 positions matching TRBD1. Looked up from germline, CDR1 is SGHKS and CDR2 is YYEKEE (reference sequence). The CDR3 is 16 residues long. Unmatched junction bases numbered 9, after V lost 3 bases and J lost 3 bases. The CDR3 bases are TGTGCCAGCAGCTGGGAACCCGGGACAGGGAAAGAGACCCAGTACCTC. Amino acid sequence: CASSWEPGTGKETQYL.

As concerns this clonotype: This may stem from a read error, because a much larger clone lies one nucleotide away. The chain carries TRBV6-1 and TRBJ2-7, with D possibly TRBD2 on 7 matching bases. V was pared by 10 bases and J by 3 bases, with 19 bases between. Germline CDR1 is MNHNS and CDR2 is SASEGT. The CDR3 runs 14 residues. The CDR3: CATKGGTNGYEQYF. The CDR3 DNA sequence: TGTGCCACAAAGGGGGGGACTAACGGCTACGAGCAGTACTTC.

This clonotype appeared a few times. This sequence joins TRBV4-2 and TRBJ2-3; 12 nucleotides agree with TRBD1. The CDR3 has 16 amino acids. The V segment lost 5 bases and the J segment 4 bases; nucleotides outside the gene matches: 7. Germline V gives CDR1 LGHNA, CDR2 YNFKEQ. In DNA form, the CDR3 reads TGTGCCAGCAGCGCGGGCGGGACAGGGGGCCCAGATACGCAGTATTTT. Its translation is CASSAGGTGGPDTQYF.

V is TRBV6-5 and J is TRBJ2-7; D assignment may be TRBD1 or TRBD2 (6 bases each). The V gene's germline CDR1 is MNHEY and CDR2 SVGAGI. This CDR3 has 17 amino acids. Trimming stripped 8 bases from V and 0 bases from J, with 23 bases between. CDR3 sequence: CASSRPGQAGGSYEQYF. DNA of the CDR3: TGTGCCAGCTCACGCCCGGGACAAGCGGGTGGCTCCTACGAGCAGTACTTC.

This chain connects TRBV10-2 to TRBJ2-7; 10 positions agree with TRBD2. Germline CDR1 is WSHSY and CDR2 is SAAADI. The CDR3 consists of 15 residues. With 10 bases clipped from V and 3 bases from J, the junction kept 12 bases outside the gene matches. This chain's CDR3 is CATRSPSGGDYEQYF. The CDR3 DNA follows: TGCGCCACCCGGTCCCCGAGCGGGGGGGACTACGAGCAGTACTTC.

Concerning this clonotype itself: The CDR3 carries no conserved terminal phenylalanine or tryptophan, so it likely arises from a read error. The genes are TRBV29-1 and TRBJ2-3; 7 nucleotides align to TRBD1. With 1 base clipped from V and 8 bases from J, the junction kept 9 bases outside the gene matches. The CDR3 sequence is 14 residues long. Germline V gene sequence: CDR1 SQVTM, CDR2 ANQGSEA. CDR3: CSVEATGTLGTQYL. The CDR3 coding sequence is TGCAGCGTTGAAGCGACAGGGACCCTGGGTACGCAGTATTTG.

This chain joins TRBV6-6 and TRBJ2-7; D is unclear. With 8 bases removed from V and 4 bases from J, the gap between germline ends came to 12 bases. Germline lookup yields CDR1 MNHNY and CDR2 SVGAGI (reference sequence). This CDR3 has 12 residues. The CDR3 DNA follows: TGTGCCAGCCATGAAGGCTCGTACGAGCAGTACTTC. Translated: CASHEGSYEQYF.

This clonotype was detected many times. This chain connects TRBV5-6 to TRBJ2-7; unclear D gene. There are 15 residues in the CDR3. Germline loops: CDR1 SGHDT, CDR2 YYEEEE. With 0 bases removed from V and 1 base from J, the gap between germline ends came to 11 bases. CDR3 residues: CASSLAYSASYEQYF. For the CDR3, the DNA is TGTGCCAGCAGCTTGGCCTACAGCGCTTCCTACGAGCAGTACTTC.

This chain links TRBV20-1 with TRBJ2-3, with 8 bases lining up with TRBD2. CDR3 size: 16 residues. After removal of 7 bases from V and 2 bases from J, the junction contained 14 bases not matched to a gene. Looked up from germline, CDR1 is DFQATT and CDR2 is SNEGSKA (reference sequence). This CDR3 is CSVSYPGGLFTDTQYF. CDR3 DNA sequence: TGCAGTGTTAGTTACCCGGGGGGGCTGTTCACAGATACGCAGTATTTT.